This TCR beta chain was recorded in a study of CD8 T cells in Susac syndrome (dated by TCRdb to between 2018 and 2020). About the investigation overall: Repertoire sequencing was used to test whether CD8+ T cell activation and differentiation in Susac syndrome was antigen driven. Clonality of the CD8+ T cell repertoire was compared between around eleven healthy donors, around 14 Susac syndrome patients and under 19 multiple sclerosis patients.

Peripheral blood CD8+ and CD4+ T cells from healthy donors, Susac syndrome patients and multiple sclerosis patients were profiled by high-throughput TCR beta sequencing. Treatment-naive patients with stable or active relapsing-remitting disease fulfilling revised McDonald criteria were used as multiple sclerosis controls. Bulk CD8+ and CD4+ T cells were purified magnetically by negative isolation, whereas CD8+ TEMRA cells were enriched by FACS. Blood was collected in EDTA tubes and processed within 24 hours, with PBMCs isolated through density gradient centrifugation. PBMCs intended for TCR sequencing were frozen in liquid nitrogen and were later thawed in a 37 degrees C water bath. Purity of sorted or isolated CD4+, CD8+ and CD8+ TEMRA cells was at least 90%. About this clonotype: The antigen it recognizes is unknown. Base quality data are lacking; no much larger clone is found one base away.

Summary of the overall study and its limitations: The number of individuals in the TCR sequencing and HLA analysis was acknowledged as relatively small.

RNA was extracted with the RNeasy kit and roughly 0.5 to 1 ug was reverse transcribed using random hexamers. TCR beta CDR3 regions were amplified with the immunoSEQ multiplex PCR assay covering 54 Vbeta and 13 Jbeta segments. PCR amplification bias was corrected by using a synthetic template baseline for primer optimization and computational correction. The original methods were these. Only productive sequences were kept, with reads annotated to V, D and J genes according to IMGT and analyzed in immunoSEQ Analyzer. Clonality was computed as one minus Shannon entropy normalized by log2 of the number of productive unique sequences. For each patient and control, public and private clones were evaluated among the 100 most prevalent clones. Susac-specific clones were defined as absent from healthy and MS cohorts, some 1,000 published viral clones and other ImmuneACCESS disease sequences. The public reads were run again by TCRdb, first through fastp at Q25 and then through MiXCR, and only productive beta chains were kept. Entries are consolidated by CDR3 protein sequence, retaining the most common genes and DNA. These V and J calls originate from TCRdb's pipeline instead of the authors' own analysis. This sample is represented by some 150,000 distinct CDR3 sequences; 95% to 96% of them were singletons. Roughly 0.15% of the sample rests with the top ten.

The V and J ends are trimmed by 6 bases and 6 bases, leaving 15 bases between them. Counted from cysteine to phenylalanine, this CDR3 has 14 amino acids. CDR3 DNA is the only sequence kept; it has 42 bases, read in frame from the first base. The specimen sequenced was CD8+ T cells from PBMCs. The sequence links TRBV12-3 or TRBV12-4 to TRBJ2-1; TRBD1 is possibly the D segment (5 matching bases). This clonotype originated in a human donor with multiple sclerosis. The DNA sequence is given as TGTGCCAGCAGCAGCACAGGACCGGGCAATGAGCAGTTCTTC. Protein translation: CASSSTGPGNEQFF.